The 16 T cell receptor beta chains below come from one sample, sequenced in a study of T cell responses to AZD1222 COVID-19 vaccine. Clones were read by immunoSEQ multiplex PCR, and TCRdb kept only the in-frame ones, dropping some. The data hold about 120,000 clones, with about 90% observed a single time. This sample comprised peripheral blood, obtained on day 0 of AZD1222 vaccination. These receptor sequences come from an adult in good health.

The chain is built from TRBV2 and TRBJ2-7, with D hard to call. The CDR3 loop spans 11 amino acids. Trimming took 5 bases from V and 2 from J, leaving 4 bases between them. Per germline, CDR1 SNHLY and CDR2 FYNNEI. The CDR3: CASSSAYEQYF. CDR3 sequence (DNA): TGTGCCAGCAGTTCTGCCTACGAGCAGTACTTC. Complete variable domain (other parts from reference TRBV2 and TRBJ2-7): EPEVTQTPSHQVTQMGQEVILRCVPISNHLYFYWYRQILGQKVEFLVSFYNNEISEKSEIFDDQFSVERPDGSNFTLKIRSTKLEDSAMYFCASSSAYEQYFGPGTRLTVT.

This chain's CDR3 is CASSLSGEYGYTF. CDR3 bases: TGCGCCAGCAGCTTATCAGGGGAGTATGGCTACACCTTC. The chain employs TRBV5-1 and TRBJ1-2; tentative D call: TRBD1 (6 bases). V was shortened by 2 bases and J by 5 bases, with 10 bases between the two germline ends. CDR1 and CDR2 (germline): SGHRS, YFSETQ. This CDR3 contains 13 residues.

This clone rates as medium-sized. This chain joins TRBV5-4 and TRBJ1-2; 8 nucleotides align to TRBD1. With V trimmed by 4 bases and J by 2 bases, 4 bases remained unmatched. The CDR3 extends over 14 amino acids. Germline CDR1 SGHNT, CDR2 YYREEE (reference sequence). The CDR3 region has the DNA TGTGCCAGCAGCACAGGGGGGGGGAACTATGGCTACACCTTC. It yields the protein CASSTGGGNYGYTF.

The V gene is TRBV18, the J gene TRBJ1-1; D call uncertain. Germline V gene data show CDR1 as KGHSH and CDR2 as LQKENI. The CDR3 consists of 14 residues. Trimming took off 6 bases at V and 1 base at J, with 12 bases between the two ends. CDR3 residues: CASSPDPANTEAFF. CDR3 sequence (DNA): TGTGCCAGCTCGCCAGACCCTGCGAACACTGAAGCTTTCTTT.

The chain uses TRBV6-5 and TRBJ1-1; 8 nucleotides align to TRBD1. V lost 7 bases, J lost 4 bases, and 11 bases stayed unmatched. The CDR3 sequence is 15 residues long. Germline V gene data show CDR1 as MNHEY and CDR2 as SVGAGI. The CDR3 DNA follows: TGTGCCAGCATCATAAGGGTACAGGGGGGCACTGAAGCTTTCTTT. This codes for CASIIRVQGGTEAFF.

This clone has a handful of counts. This chain connects TRBV5-1 to TRBJ1-2; 10 positions agree with TRBD1. J was trimmed by 6 bases and V by 0 bases; bases with no gene match: 2. The germline V gene encodes CDR1 SGHRS and CDR2 YFSETQ. The CDR3 is 14 amino acids. CDR3 region: CASSLGTGGDGYTF. CDR3 DNA sequence: TGCGCCAGCAGCTTGGGGACAGGGGGAGATGGCTACACCTTC.

This clone was recorded once. The genes are TRBV4-1 and TRBJ1-1; D gene ambiguous. This CDR3 comprises 12 residues. Looked up from germline, CDR1 is MGHRA and CDR2 is YSYEKL. The V end was cut by 1 base, the J end by 11 bases, with 11 bases between. The CDR3 DNA follows: TGCGCCAGCAGCCAAGGTGGAGGGCAGGCTTTCTTT. Residues: CASSQGGGQAFF.

This chain joins TRBV11-2 and TRBJ2-7; D call uncertain. V was cut by 5 bases and J by 3 bases, with 14 bases left in between. The CDR3 consists of 14 residues. Germline CDR1 is SGHAT and CDR2 is FQNNGV. The DNA of the CDR3 is TGTGCCAGCAGCCCCAGTTGGTCAAACTACGAGCAGTACTTC. It is translated as CASSPSWSNYEQYF.

This clone appeared a single time. The V call is TRBV18, the J call TRBJ1-5; TRBD1 agrees at 7 bases. Trimming at V came to 4 bases and at J to 7 bases, leaving 4 bases not matched to a gene. There are 13 residues in the CDR3. CDR1 and CDR2 from the germline V gene are KGHSH and LQKENI. In DNA form, the CDR3 reads TGTGCCAGCTCACGGGACAGCACCCAGCCCCAGCATTTT. This sequence encodes CASSRDSTQPQHF. Variable domain in full (rest from reference TRBV18 and TRBJ1-5): NAGVMQNPRHLVRRRGQEARLRCSPMKGHSHVYWYRQLPEEGLKFMVYLQKENIIDESGMPKERFSAEFPKEGPSILRIQQVVRGDSAAYFCASSRDSTQPQHFGDGTRLSIL.

This clone appeared a few times. The chain uses TRBV27 and TRBJ2-7; no clear D gene. Trimming left V 6 bases short and J 0 bases short, with 15 bases between. Germline V gene sequence: CDR1 MNHEY, CDR2 SMNVEV (reference sequence). The CDR3 extends over 15 amino acids. In DNA, the CDR3 is TGTGCCAGCAGAAGACTCGACGGTAACTCCTACGAGCAGTACTTC. Amino acids: CASRRLDGNSYEQYF.

The chain employs TRBV29-1 and TRBJ1-4; 10 bases fit TRBD1. This CDR3 has 13 amino acids. V gave up 4 bases and J gave up 7 bases; unmatched junction bases: 3. CDR1 is SQVTM and CDR2 is ANQGSEA in the germline V gene. The CDR3 is CSVARDRGEKLFF. Written as DNA, the CDR3 is TGCAGCGTTGCCCGGGACAGGGGTGAAAAACTGTTTTTT. The full variable domain, rest sourced from reference TRBV29-1 and TRBJ1-4, is SAVISQKPSRDICQRGTSLTIQCQVDSQVTMMFWYRQQPGQSLTLIATANQGSEATYESGFVIDKFPISRPNLTFSTLTVSNMSPEDSSIYLCSVARDRGEKLFFGSGTQLSVL.

This clone occurred once. V gene TRBV3-1 (or the pseudogene TRBV3-2) combines with J gene TRBJ2-3; no reliable D call. There are 12 residues in the CDR3. V dropped 4 bases and J dropped 4 bases, with 6 bases sitting between them. Germline CDR1 and CDR2: LGHDT and YNNKEL (reference sequence). The CDR3 coding sequence is TGTGCCAGCAGCCGACTGTCAGATACGCAGTATTTT. Protein sequence: CASSRLSDTQYF.

This sequence joins TRBV21-1 and TRBJ2-5; the table's D call TRBD1 went unverified against the DNA. TRBV21-1 is a known pseudogene. The CDR3 sequence is 14 residues long. The CDR3 reads CASRNCPGPETQYF. CDR3 in DNA: TGTGCCAGCAGAAATTGTCCAGGGCCGGAGACCCAGTACTTC.

This chain uses TRBV27 with TRBJ1-6, with D hard to call. Trimming took 7 bases from V and 4 from J, leaving 14 bases between them. Germline V gene sequence: CDR1 MNHEY, CDR2 SMNVEV (reference sequence). This CDR3 comprises 15 residues. The CDR3 is CASKQSLIYNSPLHF. The CDR3 bases are TGTGCCAGCAAACAGTCTCTTATTTATAATTCACCCCTCCACTTT.

This clone was counted between two and nine times. The chain couples TRBV5-6 to TRBJ1-1, with D hard to call. V was cut by 3 bases and J by 0 bases, with 9 bases left in between. Per the germline V gene, CDR1 is SGHDT and CDR2 is YYEEEE. This CDR3 spans 14 amino acids. CDR3 bases: TGTGCCAGCAGCTCCACCGGGGTGAACACTGAAGCTTTCTTT. As protein: CASSSTGVNTEAFF.

The chain recombines TRBV14 with TRBJ2-1; D is perhaps TRBD1 (5 bases). Germline loops: CDR1 SGHDN, CDR2 FVKESK. The CDR3 extends over 16 amino acids. V lost 1 base, J lost 0 bases, and 10 bases lay in between. In DNA, the CDR3 is TGTGCCAGCAGCCAAGGGGGCGGCTACTCCTACAATGAGCAGTTCTTC. This codes for CASSQGGGYSYNEQFF. The variable domain in full, with the rest retrieved from reference TRBV14 and TRBJ2-1, is EAGVTQFPSHSVIEKGQTVTLRCDPISGHDNLYWYRRVMGKEIKFLLHFVKESKQDESGMPNNRFLAERTGGTYSTLKVQPAELEDSGVYFCASSQGGGYSYNEQFFGPGTRLTVL.